These 24 T cell receptor beta chains came from one sample sequenced in a study of cytomegalovirus exposure and HLA in healthy donors. It was with 60 Vbeta and 13 Jbeta primers that the PCR ran. Repertoires were generated with immunoSEQ multiplex PCR, while TCRdb's copy carries only in-frame clones and drops some. The sample lists 130,000 or so clones, roughly 82% seen once, with around 1.5% in the top ten. The specimen sequenced was PBMCs. The receptor set was obtained from a woman aged 18 to 35 in good health and CMV-seronegative.

CDR3 coding DNA: TGTGCCAGCAGCTCGGGACTAGTCTACGGCATTCAGTACTTC. It is translated as CASSSGLVYGIQYF. V is TRBV11-2 and J is TRBJ2-4; 8 bases map to TRBD2. Germline V gives CDR1 SGHAT, CDR2 FQNNGV. V lost 4 bases, J lost 9 bases, and 8 bases stayed unmatched. The CDR3 has 14 residues.

V and J are TRBV29-1 and TRBJ1-2; D unclear. Trimming pared 3 bases from V and 1 base from J, leaving 3 bases between. Germline CDR1 and CDR2: SQVTM and ANQGSEA. The CDR3 contains 11 residues. The CDR3 sequence is CSVDNNYGYTF. In DNA, the CDR3 is TGCAGCGTTGACAATAACTATGGCTACACCTTC.

The chain recombines TRBV4-3 with TRBJ1-2, with a weak D call TRBD1 (6 bases). The V gene lost 0 bases and the J gene lost 4 bases, with 9 bases spanning the gap. The CDR3 is made up of 14 amino acids. Germline CDR1 reads LGHNA; CDR2 reads YSLEER. CDR3: CASSQDRGFYGYTF. CDR3 sequence (DNA): TGCGCCAGCAGCCAAGACAGGGGCTTCTATGGCTACACCTTC.

The chain combines TRBV27 with TRBJ2-1, with 10 bases aligning to TRBD2. Trimming cost V 7 bases and J 6 bases; bases outside gene matches: 6. The length of the CDR3 is 14 residues. Germline V gene lookup returns CDR1 MNHEY and CDR2 SMNVEV (reference sequence). CDR3 loop: CASTFTSGINEQFF. The DNA of the CDR3 is TGTGCCAGCACATTCACTAGCGGGATCAATGAGCAGTTCTTC.

The rearrangement uses TRBV21-1 and TRBJ2-5; TRBD1, the D gene given by the table, was not confirmed from the DNA. TRBV21-1 is a listed pseudogene. There are 14 residues in the CDR3. The CDR3 bases are TGTGCCAGCAGCTCAGCGACCGCAGGGTGGGCCCAGTACTTC. This gives the protein CASSSATAGWAQYF.

The chain employs TRBV5-1 and TRBJ1-2, with D tentatively TRBD1 (6 bases). Per the germline V gene, CDR1 is SGHRS and CDR2 is YFSETQ. Trimming shortened V by 0 bases and J by 5 bases, and 17 bases separated the two germline ends. CDR3 length equals 16 residues. CDR3 coding DNA: TGCGCCAGCAGCTTGGGACTAATAGGACAGAATTATGGCTACACCTTC. It is translated as CASSLGLIGQNYGYTF.

This clone appeared once. This chain uses TRBV7-9 with TRBJ2-7, with TRBD2 matching 7 bases. The CDR3 is 17 amino acids. V lost 5 bases to trimming and J lost 0 bases; unmatched junction nucleotides: 13. Germline V gives CDR1 SEHNR, CDR2 FQNEAQ (reference sequence). CDR3 DNA: TGTGCCAGCAGCCCCCCATTCGGGCGGGAGACCTCCTACGAGCAGTACTTC. Amino acid sequence: CASSPPFGRETSYEQYF. The entire variable domain, with the rest obtained from reference TRBV7-9 and TRBJ2-7, is as follows: DTGVSQNPRHKITKRGQNVTFRCDPISEHNRLYWYRQTLGQGPEFLTYFQNEAQLEKSRLLSDRFSAERPKGSFSTLEIQRTEQGDSAMYLCASSPPFGRETSYEQYFGPGTRLTVT.

The chain is built from TRBV9 and TRBJ1-1; D call uncertain. The CDR3 consists of 13 residues. In germline, CDR1 is SGDLS, CDR2 YYNGEE. Trimming took off 0 bases at V and 1 base at J, with 4 bases between the two ends. CDR3 nucleotide sequence: TGTGCCAGCAGCGTAGCTACGAACACTGAAGCTTTCTTT. This codes for CASSVATNTEAFF.

The chain recombines TRBV2 with TRBJ2-5; TRBD1 is a possible D gene (5 bases). Germline V CDR1 and CDR2: SNHLY, FYNNEI. The CDR3 is 13 amino acids. The CDR3, as DNA: TGTGCGGCCAGGGCTTGGATAGGAGAGACCCAGTACTTC. Protein sequence: CAARAWIGETQYF.

The chain uses TRBV2 and TRBJ2-7; possible D gene TRBD1, 5 bases. From germline, CDR1 is SNHLY and CDR2 FYNNEI. The V and J ends lost 8 bases and 3 bases respectively, with 14 bases between them. The CDR3 covers 13 residues. The CDR3 DNA reads as TGTGCCAGCCTAGAAGGGGCGGTCTACGAGCAGTACTTC. Translated, it gives CASLEGAVYEQYF.

This chain uses TRBV2 with TRBJ1-3, with D tentatively TRBD1 (6 bases). CDR1 is SNHLY, CDR2 FYNNEI, per germline. Between the trimmed V and J ends, which lost 7 bases and 4 bases, there was a span of 20 bases. CDR3 length: 16 amino acids. The CDR3 DNA sequence: TGTGCCAGCACTAATCCGCGGGGGGCAAGGGGAAACACCATATATTTT. This translates into CASTNPRGARGNTIYF.

V and J are TRBV18 and TRBJ1-1; 7 nucleotides line up with TRBD1. Germline loops: CDR1 KGHSH, CDR2 LQKENI. V lost 1 base and J lost 1; bases outside the gene matches: 3. This CDR3 is built from 15 residues. CDR3: CASSPRGGSNTEAFF. The CDR3 coding sequence is TGTGCCAGCTCACCACGAGGGGGCTCGAACACTGAAGCTTTCTTT.

V gene TRBV18 combines with J gene TRBJ2-7; D remains ambiguous. Per germline, CDR1 KGHSH and CDR2 LQKENI. V was clipped by 6 bases and J by 1 base, with 10 bases between them. This CDR3 comprises 13 residues. CDR3 residues: CASSQPQSYEQYF. The CDR3 DNA reads as TGTGCCAGCTCTCAACCCCAGTCCTACGAGCAGTACTTC. Full variable domain (outside the CDR3, taken from reference TRBV18 and TRBJ2-7): NAGVMQNPRHLVRRRGQEARLRCSPMKGHSHVYWYRQLPEEGLKFMVYLQKENIIDESGMPKERFSAEFPKEGPSILRIQQVVRGDSAAYFCASSQPQSYEQYFGPGTRLTVT.

This clone has more than one count but fewer than ten. The V and J genes are TRBV7-2 and TRBJ2-1, with D possibly being TRBD2 (6 bases). Trimming pared 5 bases from V and 9 bases from J, leaving 29 bases between. The germline gives CDR1 SGHTA, CDR2 FQGNSA. The CDR3 has 18 amino acids. CDR3: CASSLRIGAGGVAGEQFF. CDR3 nucleotide sequence: TGTGCCAGCAGCCTTCGGATCGGAGCGGGTGGGGTAGCCGGTGAGCAGTTCTTC. Based on the CDR3 plus reference TRBV7-2 and TRBJ2-1, the full variable domain is GAGVSQSPSNKVTEKGKDVELRCDPISGHTALYWYRQSLGQGLEFLIYFQGNSAPDKSGLPSDRFSAERTGGSVSTLTIQRTQQEDSAVYLCASSLRIGAGGVAGEQFFGPGTRLTVL.

With regard to this clone: An end of the junction does not agree with germline; a read error may underlie this. The chain employs TRBV29-1 and TRBJ1-1; 8 nucleotides match TRBD1. Germline lookup yields CDR1 SQVTM and CDR2 ANQGSEA. The CDR3 consists of 15 residues. For the CDR3, the DNA is TGCAGCGTTGAATCGCGACAGGGGCGAAACAGTGAAGCTTTCTTT. This codes for CSVESRQGRNSEAFF.

The V and J genes are TRBV6-1 and TRBJ2-1, with 9 bases aligning to TRBD2. The V and J ends lost 11 bases and 6 bases, in that order; junction bases with no gene match: 8. Per the germline V gene, CDR1 is MNHNS and CDR2 is SASEGT. The CDR3 consists of 13 residues. The CDR3 DNA reads as TGTGCCGGAGGACTAGCGCGCCTCAATGAGCAGTTCTTC. Protein sequence: CAGGLARLNEQFF.

This chain joins TRBV27 and TRBJ2-2; D uncertain. Between the trimmed V and J ends, which lost 6 bases and 5 bases, there was a span of 7 bases. Germline V lookup: CDR1 MNHEY, CDR2 SMNVEV (reference sequence). The CDR3 runs to 12 residues. CDR3 nucleotide sequence: TGTGCCAGCAGCCAGATAACCGGGGAGCTGTTTTTT. It encodes CASSQITGELFF.

The genes are TRBV6-5 and TRBJ1-1; the D is unclear. Trimming removed 7 bases at V and 4 bases at J, with 16 bases between. Germline V CDR1 and CDR2: MNHEY, SVGAGI. CDR3 length: 14 residues. The CDR3 is CASNPSGVSTEAFF. The CDR3 DNA reads as TGTGCCAGCAATCCCTCGGGTGTGTCCACTGAAGCTTTCTTT.

This clone was counted only a few times. This chain uses TRBV6-1 with TRBJ2-1, with 16 bases lining up with TRBD2. V was pared by 4 bases and J by 6 bases, with 15 bases of the junction left unmatched. The germline V gene encodes CDR1 MNHNS and CDR2 SASEGT. The length of the CDR3 is 20 residues. Here the CDR3 reads CASSGGLLGLAGGLANEQFF. CDR3 sequence (DNA): TGTGCCAGCAGTGGCGGACTCCTGGGACTAGCGGGGGGGCTAGCCAATGAGCAGTTCTTC.

This chain connects TRBV25-1 to TRBJ1-6, with D hard to call. In germline, CDR1 is MGHDK, CDR2 SYGVNS. This CDR3 spans 14 amino acids. V gave up 5 bases and J gave up 7 bases, with 12 bases separating them. This CDR3 reads CASSQLPRNSPLHF. Here the CDR3 DNA reads TGTGCCAGCAGTCAACTCCCTCGGAATTCACCCCTCCACTTT.

V and J are TRBV5-1 and TRBJ1-2, with D tentatively TRBD1 (6 bases). Deletions cut 7 bases from V and 4 bases from J, with 23 bases between. Germline V gene lookup returns CDR1 SGHRS and CDR2 YFSETQ. The CDR3 contains 16 residues. The chain's CDR3 is CASALTGHRDGYGYTF. The CDR3 region has the DNA TGCGCCAGCGCCTTGACCGGACACAGGGACGGCTATGGCTACACCTTC.

The V call is TRBV27, the J call TRBJ1-3; D unclear. Trimming shortened V by 2 bases and J by 8 bases, and 16 bases separated the two germline ends. Germline loops: CDR1 MNHEY, CDR2 SMNVEV (reference sequence). The CDR3 runs to 15 residues. The CDR3 loop is CASSLGPGNYDTIYF. CDR3 nucleotide sequence: TGTGCCAGCAGTTTAGGCCCGGGGAACTACGACACCATATATTTT.

The DNA for the CDR3 is TGCGCCAGCAGCCCCGACTTCCATGAGCAGTTCTTC. It specifies CASSPDFHEQFF. This chain connects TRBV5-1 to TRBJ2-1; D not certain. CDR3 length equals 12 residues. CDR1 and CDR2 from the germline V gene are SGHRS and YFSETQ. The V end was cut by 4 bases, the J end by 8 bases, with 10 bases between.

V gene TRBV27 combines with J gene TRBJ2-7, with D possibly being TRBD1 (6 bases). The CDR3 spans 14 residues. CDR1 is MNHEY and CDR2 is SMNVEV in the germline V gene (reference sequence). V lost 7 bases and J 0 bases, leaving 13 bases between the germline ends. The CDR3 bases are TGTGCCAGCATAGGGACAACGACCTCCTACGAGCAGTACTTC. Amino acids: CASIGTTTSYEQYF.